The 28 T cell receptor beta chains listed next were all sequenced from one sample in a study of shared clonotypes between healthy human individuals. The repertoire was sequenced with immunoSEQ multiplex PCR; TCRdb's copy has only in-frame clones and lacks some. The sample has approximately 2.1 million clones; 93% are singletons. The sequenced sample consisted of naive CD4+ T cells from PBMCs. This sample's subset: CD45RA+ positively selected. Receptors originate from a man aged 18 to 29 in good health. Some clones in this sample may be carry-over from other donors' samples.

The V call is TRBV10-1, the J call TRBJ2-7; perhaps TRBD2 as D (5 bases). The CDR3 extends over 11 amino acids. V was pared by 8 bases and J by 5 bases, with 10 bases between. Germline-derived CDR1 and CDR2 are WNHNN and SYGVQD (reference sequence). The CDR3 sequence: CASQPGNEQYF. The DNA of the CDR3 is TGCGCCAGCCAGCCGGGGAACGAGCAGTACTTC.

This chain uses TRBV30 with TRBJ2-7, with D perhaps being TRBD1 or TRBD2 (5 bases each). The CDR3 runs to 11 residues. V lost 5 bases and J 6 bases, leaving 11 bases between the germline ends. CDR1 and CDR2 from the germline V gene are GTSNPN and SVGIG (reference sequence). CDR3 in amino acids: CAWHRGSEQYF. The CDR3 region has the DNA TGTGCCTGGCACCGGGGCTCCGAGCAGTACTTC.

The chain couples TRBV15 to TRBJ1-2, with 7 positions matching TRBD1. CDR1 and CDR2 from the germline V gene are LNHNV and YYDKDF (reference sequence). This CDR3 region has 13 residues. V shed 5 bases, J shed 2 bases, and the junction held 2 bases outside the gene matches. The CDR3 DNA reads as TGTGCCACCAGCGTGGACAGGAACTATGGCTACACCTTC. Protein product: CATSVDRNYGYTF.

The CDR3 DNA follows: TGCGCCAGCAGCTTGGGGTCGGGACAGGGGAATGAAAAACTGTTTTTT. This codes for CASSLGSGQGNEKLFF. This chain connects TRBV5-1 to TRBJ1-4; TRBD1 matches 10 bases. The ends lost 0 bases at V and 5 bases at J; junction bases unmatched: 4. The germline V gene encodes CDR1 SGHRS and CDR2 YFSETQ. The CDR3 covers 16 residues.

The chain carries TRBV27 and TRBJ2-1; TRBD2 matches 7 bases. The CDR3 is 15 amino acids. Germline trimming cut 6 bases from V and 9 bases from J; bases unmatched to any gene: 14. In germline, CDR1 is MNHEY, CDR2 SMNVEV (reference sequence). The CDR3 loop reads CASRRGRERGSEQFF. CDR3 in DNA: TGTGCCAGCAGGAGAGGGCGGGAGAGGGGTAGTGAGCAGTTCTTC.

This chain joins TRBV5-1 and TRBJ2-7; TRBD1 or TRBD2 may be the D gene (5 bases each). From germline, CDR1 is SGHRS and CDR2 YFSETQ. This CDR3 comprises 14 residues. V was shortened by 5 bases and J by 3 bases, with 15 bases between the two germline ends. The DNA of the CDR3 is TGCGCCAGCAGGGCACCGGGACGGGGCTACGAGCAGTACTTC. Protein sequence: CASRAPGRGYEQYF.

This clone was observed a single time. The sample holds other DNA sequences that translate to the same CDR3. The rearrangement links TRBV6-5 to TRBJ1-1; tentatively, D is TRBD1 (5 bases). Germline CDR1 and CDR2: MNHEY and SVGAGI. There are 13 residues in the CDR3. Trimming removed 0 bases from V and 7 bases from J, with 9 bases in between. CDR3 loop: CASSYSTGLEAFF. Written as DNA, the CDR3 is TGTGCCAGCAGTTACTCAACGGGACTTGAAGCTTTCTTT.

The rearrangement uses TRBV5-6 and TRBJ2-2; tentatively, D is TRBD2 (5 bases). Germline loops: CDR1 SGHDT, CDR2 YYEEEE. V dropped 0 bases and J dropped 5 bases, with 8 bases sitting between them. The CDR3 extends over 14 amino acids. CDR3 coding DNA: TGTGCCAGCAGCTTGGGACCGGGGACCGGGGAGCTGTTTTTT. Translation gives CASSLGPGTGELFF.

V and J are TRBV7-2 and TRBJ2-2, with 10 bases fitting TRBD2. This CDR3 has 17 residues. The germline gives CDR1 SGHTA, CDR2 FQGNSA. V lost 1 base to trimming and J lost 6 bases; unmatched junction nucleotides: 8. CDR3 region: CASSLVLAGDLAGELFF. The CDR3, as DNA: TGTGCCAGCAGCTTAGTCCTAGCGGGAGATTTGGCCGGGGAGCTGTTTTTT.

V and J are TRBV7-8 and TRBJ1-4, with 7 positions matching TRBD1. The J segment lost 6 bases and the V segment lost 5 bases, leaving 9 bases of the junction unmatched. Looked up from germline, CDR1 is SGHVS and CDR2 is FQNEAQ. This CDR3 comprises 15 residues. CDR3 nucleotide sequence: TGTGCCAGCAGCCCACTTGAGGGGGCCGATGAAAAACTGTTTTTT. Translated: CASSPLEGADEKLFF. The full variable domain, its missing parts supplied by reference TRBV7-8 and TRBJ1-4, is GAGVSQSPRYKVAKRGQDVALRCDPISGHVSLFWYQQALGQGPEFLTYFQNEAQLDKSGLPSDRFFAERPEGSVSTLKIQRTQQEDSAVYLCASSPLEGADEKLFFGSGTQLSVL.

J is TRBJ2-7 and V is TRBV28, with D possibly TRBD1 on 6 matching bases. There are 15 residues in the CDR3. Germline assignment: CDR1 MDHEN and CDR2 SYDVKM. Trimming stripped 2 bases from V and 4 bases from J, with 15 bases between. The CDR3 loop reads CASSLAGTSKYEQYF. In DNA, the CDR3 is TGTGCCAGCAGTTTAGCCGGGACAAGCAAATACGAGCAGTACTTC.

The chain recombines TRBV7-3 with TRBJ2-3; no clear D. The CDR3 contains 16 residues. V gave up 1 base and J gave up 0 bases, with 11 bases separating them. Germline CDR1 is SGHTA and CDR2 is FQGTGA. CDR3 sequence reads: CASSLRAATSTDTQYF. The DNA for the CDR3 is TGTGCCAGCAGCTTAAGGGCAGCCACAAGCACAGATACGCAGTATTTT.

The V and J genes are TRBV4-2 and TRBJ2-1; 10 nucleotides agree with TRBD2. The V segment lost 4 bases and the J segment 3 bases; nucleotides outside the gene matches: 3. The CDR3 spans 15 residues. Germline values: CDR1 LGHNA, CDR2 YNFKEQ. The CDR3 DNA reads as TGTGCCAGCAGCCGAGCTAGCGGGAGCTACAATGAGCAGTTCTTC. Translated: CASSRASGSYNEQFF.

The chain joins TRBV10-2 to TRBJ2-4, with D perhaps TRBD1 or TRBD2 (7 bases each). Trimming cost V 8 bases and J 2 bases, with 16 bases left between them. This CDR3 comprises 15 residues. Germline CDR1 and CDR2: WSHSY and SAAADI. The CDR3 DNA follows: TGCGCCAGCGGGGGAGCGGGACAGACCAAAAACATTCAGTACTTC. The encoded protein is CASGGAGQTKNIQYF.

The chain joins TRBV11-2 to TRBJ2-3, with TRBD1 matching over 12 bases. This CDR3 is 18 amino acids long. Germline assignment: CDR1 SGHAT and CDR2 FQNNGV. The J segment lost 1 base and the V segment lost 5 bases, leaving 10 bases of the junction unmatched. This CDR3 reads CASSPRDRGLLGTDTQYF. The CDR3, as DNA: TGTGCCAGCAGCCCCCGGGACAGGGGGCTTCTCGGCACAGATACGCAGTATTTT.

There are a few counts of this clone. This rearrangement joins TRBV20-1 to TRBJ1-1; no firm D call. This CDR3 comprises 10 residues. Looked up from germline, CDR1 is DFQATT and CDR2 is SNEGSKA (reference sequence). The CDR3 region has the DNA TGCAGGCTGTCCCGTGCTGAAGCTTTCTTT. Amino acids: CRLSRAEAFF.

This clone was seen more than once but under ten times. This sequence joins TRBV2 and TRBJ2-7; D is unclear. This CDR3 comprises 14 residues. Germline CDR1 SNHLY, CDR2 FYNNEI. With 2 bases removed from V and 0 bases from J, the gap between germline ends came to 8 bases. The CDR3 loop reads CASSEIGYSYEQYF. In DNA form, the CDR3 reads TGTGCCAGCAGTGAAATAGGGTACTCCTACGAGCAGTACTTC.

The rearrangement uses TRBV2 and TRBJ1-3, with D uncertain. There are 16 residues in the CDR3. From germline, CDR1 is SNHLY and CDR2 FYNNEI. Trimming took off 3 bases at V and 4 bases at J, with 16 bases between the two ends. Written as DNA, the CDR3 is TGTGCCAGCAGTGAGAGTGGTCCCTACTCCGGAAACACCATATATTTT. Its protein product is CASSESGPYSGNTIYF.

The CDR3 spells CASRRTSGRGKTQYF. Here the CDR3 DNA reads TGTGCCAGCAGGAGGACTAGCGGGAGGGGCAAGACCCAGTACTTC. V is TRBV6-5 and J is TRBJ2-5; 15 bases fit TRBD2. Germline lookup yields CDR1 MNHEY and CDR2 SVGAGI. With 6 bases clipped from V and 6 bases from J, the junction kept 5 bases outside the gene matches. The CDR3 is 15 amino acids.

For this clone: This CDR3 is also generated by other DNA sequences in the sample. The chain joins TRBV27 to TRBJ2-3, with no clear D. V lost 6 bases, J lost 0 bases, and 4 bases lay in between. CDR1 MNHEY and CDR2 SMNVEV come from the germline V gene (reference sequence). The CDR3 length is 12 residues. In DNA form, the CDR3 reads TGTGCCAGCAGCCGGAGCACAGATACGCAGTATTTT. Residues: CASSRSTDTQYF.

The chain uses TRBV7-2 and TRBJ1-2; a weak D match, TRBD1 (6 bases). CDR3 length equals 15 residues. The V gene's germline CDR1 is SGHTA and CDR2 FQGNSA. The V end lost 4 bases, the J end lost 7 bases, and 19 bases lay between the germline ends. DNA for the CDR3: TGTGCCAGCAGCTCCGGGGGGGCACCGGAGGGTGGCTACACCTTC. Residues: CASSSGGAPEGGYTF.

The chain couples TRBV4-3 to TRBJ2-7; TRBD1 aligns across 8 bases. This CDR3 region has 16 residues. Germline V gene lookup returns CDR1 LGHNA and CDR2 YSLEER. V shed 1 base and J 3 bases; nucleotides not matched to a gene: 8. The CDR3 nucleotides are TGCGCCAGCAGCCAAGTGGGACAGGCCACCTACTACGAGCAGTACTTC. Protein: CASSQVGQATYYEQYF.

Note on this clone: Other DNA sequences of this sample code for an identical CDR3. J is TRBJ2-3 and V is TRBV7-6; perhaps TRBD2 as D (5 bases). CDR3 length equals 12 residues. The germline V gene has CDR1 SGHVS and CDR2 FNYEAQ. The ends were cut back, 5 bases at V and 3 bases at J, with 6 bases in the middle. In DNA form, the CDR3 reads TGTGCCAGCAGCCCGGGGACAGATACGCAGTATTTT. The encoded protein is CASSPGTDTQYF. Full variable domain (remainder filled in from reference TRBV7-6 and TRBJ2-3): GAGVSQSPRYKVTKRGQDVALRCDPISGHVSLYWYRQALGQGPEFLTYFNYEAQQDKSGLPNDRFSAERPEGSISTLTIQRTEQRDSAMYRCASSPGTDTQYFGPGTRLTVL.

This chain links TRBV28 with TRBJ2-7; TRBD2 is a possible D gene (5 bases). Looked up from germline, CDR1 is MDHEN and CDR2 is SYDVKM. Trimming pared 10 bases from V and 2 bases from J, leaving 24 bases between. The CDR3 loop spans 16 amino acids. The CDR3 loop is CAIRGSVGSATYEQYF. In DNA, the CDR3 is TGTGCCATCCGCGGCTCCGTGGGGAGCGCCACCTACGAGCAGTACTTC.

The CDR3 reads CASSYQSLNTEAFF. The CDR3 coding sequence is TGTGCCAGCAGCTACCAATCCCTAAACACTGAAGCTTTCTTT. The chain combines TRBV7-2 with TRBJ1-1; no reliable D call. The V gene's germline CDR1 is SGHTA and CDR2 FQGNSA. The CDR3 runs to 14 residues. Trimming cost V 4 bases and J 2 bases, with 11 bases left between them. The full variable domain, its missing parts supplied by reference TRBV7-2 and TRBJ1-1, is GAGVSQSPSNKVTEKGKDVELRCDPISGHTALYWYRQSLGQGLEFLIYFQGNSAPDKSGLPSDRFSAERTGGSVSTLTIQRTQQEDSAVYLCASSYQSLNTEAFFGQGTRLTVV.

This clone was detected only once. Other DNA sequences within the sample encode an identical CDR3. J is TRBJ2-3 and V is TRBV5-1; D unclear. The CDR3 is made up of 13 amino acids. V dropped 0 bases and J dropped 3 bases, with 5 bases sitting between them. Germline loops: CDR1 SGHRS, CDR2 YFSETQ. The CDR3 spells CASSLGSTDTQYF. CDR3 in DNA: TGCGCCAGCAGCTTGGGTAGTACAGATACGCAGTATTTT.

As regards this clone: Distinct nucleotide sequences in the sample also encode this CDR3. The chain recombines TRBV5-1 with TRBJ1-1, with TRBD1 matching 7 bases. The CDR3 loop spans 14 amino acids. Germline assignment: CDR1 SGHRS and CDR2 YFSETQ. The V gene end was trimmed by 1 base and the J gene end by 3 bases; junction bases not matched to a gene: 3. In DNA, the CDR3 is TGCGCCAGCAGCTTGCAGCAGGGGGACACTGAAGCTTTCTTT. It yields the protein CASSLQQGDTEAFF. The full variable domain, completed using reference TRBV5-1 and TRBJ1-1, is KAGVTQTPRYLIKTRGQQVTLSCSPISGHRSVSWYQQTPGQGLQFLFEYFSETQRNKGNFPGRFSGRQFSNSRSEMNVSTLELGDSALYLCASSLQQGDTEAFFGQGTRLTVV.

The J gene is TRBJ2-2, the V gene TRBV4-2; weak D call: TRBD1 (6 bases). The CDR3 runs to 15 residues. The V gene lost 4 bases and the J gene lost 4 bases, with 13 bases spanning the gap. Germline values: CDR1 LGHNA, CDR2 YNFKEQ. The DNA of the CDR3 is TGTGCCAGCAGCCCCTCTCAGGGGTCCACCGGGGAGCTGTTTTTT. Protein sequence: CASSPSQGSTGELFF.